The entry below gives a single T cell receptor beta chain sequence along with its context. Its recognized antigen is unknown. It has no much larger one-base neighbor in the sample; base qualities were not kept. In the prospective study, participants were about 18 to 89 years old, resided in around 25 geographic areas of the United States, and were enrolled through a virtual design. Cohort assignment in the prospective study relied on participant-reported clinical history from a screening survey and a study questionnaire. Mobile phlebotomists in the prospective study collected whole blood, serum and a nasopharyngeal or oropharyngeal swab from every participant. Participants in the prospective study had the option to provide additional blood draws and questionnaires over a roughly two-month period. Before DNA extraction, blood samples from the prospective study were shipped at room temperature or frozen.

This sample was taken from a study of blood T cell repertoires in COVID-19 (dated by TCRdb to the early 2020s). Background on the whole study: The collaborator samples originated in the United States, Italy and Spain and spanned the acute and convalescent phases of COVID-19. The material from the prospective study consisted of cDNA or gDNA derived from T cells, B-cell-depleted T cells, or PBMCs. The dataset comprised deeply sampled blood TCRbeta repertoires from subjects exposed to, actively infected with, or recovered from COVID-19. The repertoires were made available in a free public database intended to serve as a resource for research on the immune response to SARS-CoV-2. Samples were obtained from the ongoing ImmuneRACE study (first 160 participants) and from 1,200 or so subjects provided by 6 global collaborators. A de-identified subject ID, COVID-19 status, age in years and sex were almost always included in the sample metadata. Where available, HLA class I and class II types were obtained from metadata supplied by the sample provider rather than from assay-based typing. Overall study results and their limits: The quantity of clinical and demographic metadata differed by source and by participant and was supplied without curation.

The germline V gene (reference sequence) provides CDR1 PRHDT and CDR2 FYEKMQ. Counted from cysteine to phenylalanine, this CDR3 has 16 amino acids. CDR3 DNA is the only sequence kept; it has 48 bases, read in frame from the first base. Unmatched junction bases come to 11, with V trimmed by 5 bases and J by 2 bases. TCRbeta CDR3 regions were amplified from genomic DNA using the immunoSEQ Assay, a bias-controlled multiplex PCR. Under the source paper's analysis protocol: The number of nucleated cells in each sample was estimated from the amplification of reference gene primers within the assay. To quantify the absolute abundance of each unique TCRbeta CDR3 rearrangement, sequence reads were collapsed and filtered. For each sample, productive Simpson clonality was calculated as the square root of Simpson's diversity index across productive rearrangements. TCRdb carries this immuneACCESS record with in-frame sequences only. Its versions omit some clonotypes, under half of them owing to an unresolved V gene in the studies checked, with the rest unexplained. The DNA was the basis for D and trimming; V, J and clone size are from that table. The sample profile shows about 430,000 clones; 88% of them were found once. Over 0.9% of the sample belongs to the ten largest clones.

This sequence uses TRBV13 and TRBJ2-7; 8 bases in between match TRBD2. The source of this sequence is a woman in her 30s with acute COVID-19. Specimen: PBMCs or T cells enriched from blood (not recorded which). The CDR3 here reads CASSPLLAGPPYEQYF. The DNA sequence follows: TGTGCCAGCAGCCCCCTATTAGCGGGGCCCCCCTACGAGCAGTACTTC.